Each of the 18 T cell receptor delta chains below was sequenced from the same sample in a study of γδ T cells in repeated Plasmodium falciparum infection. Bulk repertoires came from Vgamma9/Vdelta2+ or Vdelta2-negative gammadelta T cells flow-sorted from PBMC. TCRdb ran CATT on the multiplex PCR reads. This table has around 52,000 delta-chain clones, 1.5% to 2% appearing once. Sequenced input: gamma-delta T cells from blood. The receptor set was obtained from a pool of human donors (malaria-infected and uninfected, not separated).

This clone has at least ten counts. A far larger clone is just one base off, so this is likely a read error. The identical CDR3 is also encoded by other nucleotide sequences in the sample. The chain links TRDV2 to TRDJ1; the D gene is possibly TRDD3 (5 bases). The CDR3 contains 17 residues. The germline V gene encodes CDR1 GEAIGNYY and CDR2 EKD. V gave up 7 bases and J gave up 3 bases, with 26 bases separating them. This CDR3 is CACDRVPGVGSPDKLIF. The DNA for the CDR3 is TGTGCCTGCGACCGGGTTCCCGGGGTGGGGTCCCCCGATAAACTCATCTTT.

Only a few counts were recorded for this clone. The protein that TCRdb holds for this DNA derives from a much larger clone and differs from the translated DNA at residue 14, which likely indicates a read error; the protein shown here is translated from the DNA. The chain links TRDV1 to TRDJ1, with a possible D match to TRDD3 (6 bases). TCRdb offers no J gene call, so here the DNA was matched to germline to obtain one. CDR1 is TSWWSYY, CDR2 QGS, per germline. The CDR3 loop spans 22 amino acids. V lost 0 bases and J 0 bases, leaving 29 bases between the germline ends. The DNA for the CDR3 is TGTGCTCTTGGGGAACTAGTGACCTGGGACACGTGGGGGGTACGCGACACCGATAAACTCATCTTT. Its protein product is CALGELVTWDTWGVRDTDKLIF.

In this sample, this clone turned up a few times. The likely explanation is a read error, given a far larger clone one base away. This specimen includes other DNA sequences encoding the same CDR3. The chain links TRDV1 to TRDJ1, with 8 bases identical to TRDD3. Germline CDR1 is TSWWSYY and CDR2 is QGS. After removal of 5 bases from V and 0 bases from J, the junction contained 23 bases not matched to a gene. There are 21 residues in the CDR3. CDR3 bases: TGTGCTCTTGGGATTCGGCCTTCCCGCTACTGGGGGGTCCCGTACACCGATAAACTCATCTTT. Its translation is CALGIRPSRYWGVPYTDKLIF.

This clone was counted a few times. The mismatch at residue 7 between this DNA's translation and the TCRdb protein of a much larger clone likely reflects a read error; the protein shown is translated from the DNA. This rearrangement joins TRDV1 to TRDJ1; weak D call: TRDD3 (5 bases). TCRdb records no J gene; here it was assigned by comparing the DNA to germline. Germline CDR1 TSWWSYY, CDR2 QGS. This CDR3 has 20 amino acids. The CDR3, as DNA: TGTGCTCTTGGGGAACTGCCGCCTCTCCTGGGAGGCATGTTCACCGACAAACTCATCTTT. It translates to CALGELPPLLGGMFTDKLIF.

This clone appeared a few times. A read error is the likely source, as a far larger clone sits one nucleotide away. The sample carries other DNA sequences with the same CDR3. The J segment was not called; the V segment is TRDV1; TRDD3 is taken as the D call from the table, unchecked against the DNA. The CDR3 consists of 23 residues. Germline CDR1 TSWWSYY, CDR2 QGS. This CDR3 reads CALGERGPSYTPWYDSYTDKLIF. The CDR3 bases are TGTGCTCTTGGGGAACGGGGGCCTTCCTACACCCCATGGTACGATTCGTACACCGATAAGCTCATCTTT.

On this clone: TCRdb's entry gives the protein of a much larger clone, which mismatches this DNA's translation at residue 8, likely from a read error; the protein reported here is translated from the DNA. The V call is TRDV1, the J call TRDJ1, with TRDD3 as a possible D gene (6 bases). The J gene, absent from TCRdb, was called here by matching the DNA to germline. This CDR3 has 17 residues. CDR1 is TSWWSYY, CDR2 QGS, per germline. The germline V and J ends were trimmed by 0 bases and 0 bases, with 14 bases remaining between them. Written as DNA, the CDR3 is TGTGCTCTTGGGGAACTTAGGCGGGGGACGTACACCGATAAACTCATCTTT. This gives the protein CALGELRRGTYTDKLIF.

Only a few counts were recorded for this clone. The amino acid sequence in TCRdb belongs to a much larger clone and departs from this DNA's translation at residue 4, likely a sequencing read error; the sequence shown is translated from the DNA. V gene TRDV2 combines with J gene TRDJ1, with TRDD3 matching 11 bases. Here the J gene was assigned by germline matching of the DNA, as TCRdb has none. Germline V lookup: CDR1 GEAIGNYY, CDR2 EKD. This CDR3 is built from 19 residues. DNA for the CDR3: TGTGCCTGTGGCACCGGGATGGGGGATACGGATTCGTACACCGATAAACTCATCTTT. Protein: CACGTGMGDTDSYTDKLIF.

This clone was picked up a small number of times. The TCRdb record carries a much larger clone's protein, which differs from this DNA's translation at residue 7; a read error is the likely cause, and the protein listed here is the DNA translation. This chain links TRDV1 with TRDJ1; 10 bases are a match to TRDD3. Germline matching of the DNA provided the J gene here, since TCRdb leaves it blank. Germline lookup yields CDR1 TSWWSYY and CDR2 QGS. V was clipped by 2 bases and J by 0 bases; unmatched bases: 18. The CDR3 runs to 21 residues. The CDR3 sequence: CALGEVEVLGDWPPYTDKLIF. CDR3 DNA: TGTGCTCTTGGGGAAGTGGAGGTACTGGGGGATTGGCCCCCGTACACCGATAAACTCATCTTT.

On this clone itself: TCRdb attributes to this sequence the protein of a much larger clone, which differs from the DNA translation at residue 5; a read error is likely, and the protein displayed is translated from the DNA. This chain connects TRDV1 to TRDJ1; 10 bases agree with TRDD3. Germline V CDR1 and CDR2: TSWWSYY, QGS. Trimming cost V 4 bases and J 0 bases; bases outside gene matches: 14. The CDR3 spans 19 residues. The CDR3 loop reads CALGGRLRGIRGYTDKLIF. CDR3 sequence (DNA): TGTGCTCTTGGGGGACGCCTTCGGGGGATACGGGGATACACCGATAAACTCATCTTT.

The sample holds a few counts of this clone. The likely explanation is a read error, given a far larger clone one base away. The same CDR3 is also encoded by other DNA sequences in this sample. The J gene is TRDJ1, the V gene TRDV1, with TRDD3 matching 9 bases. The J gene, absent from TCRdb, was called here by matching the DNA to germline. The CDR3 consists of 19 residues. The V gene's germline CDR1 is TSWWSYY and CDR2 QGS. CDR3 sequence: CALGGTLFPTLGDLDKLIF. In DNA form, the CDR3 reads TGTGCTCTCGGGGGAACTCTCTTTCCTACTCTGGGGGATTTAGATAAACTCATCTTT.

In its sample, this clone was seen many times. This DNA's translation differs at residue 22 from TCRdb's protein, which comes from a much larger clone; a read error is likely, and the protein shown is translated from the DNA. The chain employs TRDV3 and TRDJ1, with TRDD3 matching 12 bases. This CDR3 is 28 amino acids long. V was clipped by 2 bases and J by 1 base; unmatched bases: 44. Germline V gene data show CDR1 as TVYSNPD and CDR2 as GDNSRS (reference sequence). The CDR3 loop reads CAFGGSSPLGDTGSACLRIATCTDKLIF. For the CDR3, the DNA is TGTGCCTTTGGTGGTTCCTCCCCGCTGGGGGATACGGGGAGCGCATGTTTACGGATAGCTACGTGCACCGATAAACTCATCTTT.

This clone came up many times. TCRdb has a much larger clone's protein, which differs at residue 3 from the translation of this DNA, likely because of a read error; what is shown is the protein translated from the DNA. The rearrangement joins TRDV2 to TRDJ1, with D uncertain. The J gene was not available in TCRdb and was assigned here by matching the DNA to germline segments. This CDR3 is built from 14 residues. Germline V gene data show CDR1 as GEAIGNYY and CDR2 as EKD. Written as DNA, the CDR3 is TGTGCACGTGACACCCCTTTTGTAGTTGAAGTACTCATCTTT. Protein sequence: CARDTPFVVEVLIF.

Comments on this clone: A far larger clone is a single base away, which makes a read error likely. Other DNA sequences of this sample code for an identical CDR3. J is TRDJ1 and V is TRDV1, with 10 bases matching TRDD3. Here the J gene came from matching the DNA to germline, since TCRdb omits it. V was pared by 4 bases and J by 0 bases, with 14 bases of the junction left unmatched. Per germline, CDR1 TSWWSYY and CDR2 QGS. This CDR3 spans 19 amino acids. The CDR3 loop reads CALGGKLGGYDMYTDKLIF. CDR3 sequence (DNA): TGTGCTCTTGGGGGCAAACTCGGGGGATACGATATGTACACCGATAAACTCATCTTT.

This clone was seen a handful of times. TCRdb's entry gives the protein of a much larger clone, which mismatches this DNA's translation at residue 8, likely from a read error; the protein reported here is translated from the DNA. Here the CDR3 reads CALGERSFLGLGDTVWDTRQMFF. CDR3 in DNA: TGTGCTCTTGGGGAAAGGTCCTTCTTGGGTCTGGGGGATACAGTCTGGGACACCCGACAGATGTTTTTC. V and J are TRDV1 and TRDJ3, with 11 bases that match TRDD3. The J gene, not given by TCRdb, was assigned here from a germline match of the nucleotide sequence. CDR1 TSWWSYY and CDR2 QGS come from the germline V gene. This CDR3 is built from 23 residues. After removal of 2 bases from V and 3 bases from J, the junction contained 18 bases not matched to a gene.

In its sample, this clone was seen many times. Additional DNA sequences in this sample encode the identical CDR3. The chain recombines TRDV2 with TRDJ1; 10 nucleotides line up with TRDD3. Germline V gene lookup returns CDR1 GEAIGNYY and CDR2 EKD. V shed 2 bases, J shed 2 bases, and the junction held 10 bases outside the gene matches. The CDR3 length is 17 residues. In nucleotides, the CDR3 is TGTGCCTGTGACAAACGGCGGGGGATACGTCCTACCGATAAACTCATCTTT. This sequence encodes CACDKRRGIRPTDKLIF.

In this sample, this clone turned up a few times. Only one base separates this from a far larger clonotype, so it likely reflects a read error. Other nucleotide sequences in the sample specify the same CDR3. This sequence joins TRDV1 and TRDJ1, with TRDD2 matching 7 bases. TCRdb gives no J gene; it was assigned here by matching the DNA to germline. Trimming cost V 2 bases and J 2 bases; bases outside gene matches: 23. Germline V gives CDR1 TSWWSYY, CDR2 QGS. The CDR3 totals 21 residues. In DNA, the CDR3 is TGTGCTCTTGGGGAAGTTTCCTACGGGGGGCCGTACTCTCTGTATACCGATAAACTCATCTTT. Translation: CALGEVSYGGPYSLYTDKLIF.

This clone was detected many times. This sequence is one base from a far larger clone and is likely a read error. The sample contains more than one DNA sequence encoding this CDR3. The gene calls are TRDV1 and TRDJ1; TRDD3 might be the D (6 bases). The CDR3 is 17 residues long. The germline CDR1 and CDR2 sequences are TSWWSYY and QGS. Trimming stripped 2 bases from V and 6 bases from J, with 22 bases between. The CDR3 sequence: CALGETLPLYWENKLIF. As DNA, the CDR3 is TGTGCTCTTGGGGAAACCCTCCCATTGTACTGGGAGAATAAACTCATCTTT.

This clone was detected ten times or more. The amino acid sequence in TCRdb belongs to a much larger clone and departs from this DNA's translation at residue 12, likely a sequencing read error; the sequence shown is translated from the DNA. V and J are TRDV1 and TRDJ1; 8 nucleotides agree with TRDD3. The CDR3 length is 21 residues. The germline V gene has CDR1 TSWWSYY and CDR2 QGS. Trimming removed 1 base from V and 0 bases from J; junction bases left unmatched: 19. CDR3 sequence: CALGEQSGYWGVSSDTDKLIF. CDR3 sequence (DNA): TGTGCTCTTGGGGAACAATCCGGGTACTGGGGGGTCTCCTCTGACACCGATAAACTCATCTTT.